This T cell receptor (beta chain) was profiled in a study of blood T cell repertoires in COVID-19. Study in general: In each case, the material was cDNA or gDNA derived from T cells, B-cell-depleted T cells, or PBMCs.

There are 14 residues in the CDR3. Germline trimming cut 2 bases from V and 5 bases from J; bases unmatched to any gene: 6. The germline CDR1 and CDR2 sequences are SGHNT and YYREEE (reference sequence). In the study's own analysis: Scientists estimated how many nucleated cells there were by amplifying reference gene primers. Using immunoSEQ multiplex PCR, the repertoire was profiled, and TCRdb retains in-frame clones only, with some absent. V and J calls and clone size are given by that table; D and trimming were obtained from the DNA. This table has 250,000 or so clones, about 90% appearing once. Seattle's enrolled individuals joined amid active infection and were then monitored longitudinally.

Sequencing was performed on peripheral blood. The genes are TRBV5-4 and TRBJ2-7; TRBD1 matches 8 bases. This clonotype was sampled from a man aged 25-45 years with COVID-19, enrolled during active disease. CDR3 loop: CASSFSDRVNEQYF. Here the CDR3 DNA reads TGTGCCAGCAGCTTCTCGGACAGGGTCAACGAGCAGTACTTC. Full variable domain (rest looked up from reference TRBV5-4 and TRBJ2-7): ETGVTQSPTHLIKTRGQQVTLRCSSQSGHNTVSWYQQALGQGPQFIFQYYREEENGRGNFPPRFSGLQFPNYSSELNVNALELDDSALYLCASSFSDRVNEQYFGPGTRLTVT.